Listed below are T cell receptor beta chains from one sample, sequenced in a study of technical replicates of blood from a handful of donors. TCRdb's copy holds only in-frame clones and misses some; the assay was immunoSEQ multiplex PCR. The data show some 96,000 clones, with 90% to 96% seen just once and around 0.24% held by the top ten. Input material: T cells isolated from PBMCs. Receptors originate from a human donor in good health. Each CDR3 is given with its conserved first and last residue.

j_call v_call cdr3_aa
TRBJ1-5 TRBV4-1 CASSQRPDRPEEPQHF
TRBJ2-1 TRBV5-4 CASSSASGGEEQFF
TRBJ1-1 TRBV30 CAWSVHPNTGQGTNTEAFF
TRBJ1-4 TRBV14 CASSHLSGQGHSKLFF
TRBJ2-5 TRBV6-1 CASGLTSTSQETQYF
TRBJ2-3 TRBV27 CASSITSTDTQYF
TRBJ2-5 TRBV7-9 CASSTRLAAQETQYF
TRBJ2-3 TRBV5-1 CASSSGGSVTDTQYF
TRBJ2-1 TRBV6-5 CASSFTHSREQFF
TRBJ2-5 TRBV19 CASSTISGTAQETQYF
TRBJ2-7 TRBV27 CASSFTSPGLAGAEQYF
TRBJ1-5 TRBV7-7 CASSLRIRSNQPQHF
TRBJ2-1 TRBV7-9 CASRFARGGSSYNEQFF
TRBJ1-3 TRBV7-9 CASSSMGTGNSGNTIYF
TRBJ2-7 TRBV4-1 CASSQDRDSSYEQYF
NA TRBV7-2 CASSFLDRVYEQYF